This T cell receptor (beta chain) emerged from a study of blood T cell repertoires in COVID-19. Overall study: Acute and convalescent COVID-19 samples came from the United States, Italy and Spain. T cells, B-cell-depleted T cells, or PBMCs supplied cDNA or gDNA.

Methods used by the authors: Estimates of nucleated cell counts were drawn from the amplification of reference gene primers. Only in-frame clones appear in the TCRdb table, and some are missing; sequencing was by immunoSEQ multiplex PCR. V, J and clone size were drawn from that table, and D and trimming were deduced from the DNA. The data hold 65,000 to 80,000 clones, with 86% observed a single time. Per germline, CDR1 SGHRS and CDR2 YFSETQ. This CDR3 region has 16 residues. V gave up 4 bases and J gave up 0 bases, with 13 bases separating them. The sample was peripheral blood. This clonotype was sampled from a man aged 25-45 years with acute or convalescent COVID-19. The chain is built from TRBV5-1 and TRBJ1-4, with D unclear. CDR3 sequence (DNA): TGCGCCAGCAGCGGAGACCCGGGGACAACTAATGAAAAACTGTTTTTT. Translating gives CASSGDPGTTNEKLFF.